Listed below are T cell receptor beta chains from one sample, sequenced in a study of early T cells in non-severe SARS-CoV-2 infection. TCRdb used MiXCR to reprocess the 5' RACE reads, holding one entry per CDR3 protein. The table shows some 51,000 distinct CDR3 sequences, with about 16% occurring only once. Here the sequenced sample was whole blood, taken at baseline. Receptor source: an adult who was a healthcare worker with PCR-confirmed SARS-CoV-2 infection or an uninfected control (not recorded which). Each CDR3 is given with its conserved first and last residue. D genes are given only for firm matches. Rows may omit the clone size; those that give it use once, few, many or a size class.

CDR3aa	CDR3nt	abundance	v_gene	d_gene	j_gene
CASSWAAGRNTIYF	TGTGCCAGCAGTTGGGCGGCAGGCAGAAACACCATATATTTT	many	TRBV28	NA	TRBJ1-3
CASSLPPAAREKLFF	TGTGCCAGCAGTTTACCCCCGGCCGCGCGGGAAAAACTGTTTTTT	NA	TRBV28	NA	TRBJ1-4
CASNAPGYGYTF	TGTGCCAGCAACGCTCCAGGGTATGGCTACACCTTC	few	TRBV11-2	NA	TRBJ1-2
CASTSLAGLNTGELFF	TGTGCCAGCACCTCCCTAGCGGGCCTGAACACCGGGGAGCTGTTTTTT	few	TRBV2	TRBD2	TRBJ2-2
CSVGLTGANVLTF	TGCAGCGTTGGTCTCACTGGGGCCAACGTCCTGACTTTC	many	TRBV29-1	NA	TRBJ2-6
CASSRGLAASNEQFF	TGTGCCAGCAGCCGCGGACTAGCGGCCTCCAATGAGCAGTTCTTC	NA	TRBV13	TRBD2	TRBJ2-1
CAWSKLAGSTGANVLTF	TGTGCCTGGAGTAAACTAGCGGGCTCTACTGGGGCCAACGTCCTGACTTTC	NA	TRBV30	TRBD2	TRBJ2-6
CSARDGAGSTDTQYF	TGCAGTGCTAGAGATGGAGCGGGAAGCACAGATACGCAGTATTTT	NA	TRBV20-1	TRBD2	TRBJ2-3
CSAPQDGGEQYF	TGCAGTGCGCCACAGGACGGTGGCGAGCAGTACTTC	NA	TRBV20-1	NA	TRBJ2-7
CASKGTGPYEQYF	TGTGCCAGTAAGGGGACAGGGCCCTACGAGCAGTACTTC	NA	TRBV19	TRBD1	TRBJ2-7
CASSLFGRAQGTDTQYF	TGTGCCAGCAGTTTATTTGGCAGGGCCCAGGGGACAGATACGCAGTATTTT	NA	TRBV27	NA	TRBJ2-3
CSLGIGETQYF	TGCAGCCTAGGTATAGGAGAGACCCAGTACTTC	few	TRBV29-1	NA	TRBJ2-5
CASSNRVTGNTIYF	TGTGCCAGCAGCAACAGGGTTACTGGAAACACCATATATTTT	NA	TRBV5-5	NA	TRBJ1-3
CASSLGGGPSDTQYF	TGCGCCAGCAGCTTGGGAGGGGGCCCGTCAGATACGCAGTATTTT	NA	TRBV5-1	TRBD1	TRBJ2-3
CASSSPLGQGDTGELFF	TGTGCCAGCAGCTCCCCCTTGGGACAGGGGGACACCGGGGAGCTGTTTTTT	NA	TRBV7-3	TRBD1	TRBJ2-2
CASSDGQGRQETQYF	TGTGCCAGCAGCGACGGACAGGGGCGGCAAGAGACCCAGTACTTC	many	TRBV2	TRBD1	TRBJ2-5
CASSQAGTGSNEQFF	TGTGCCAGCAGCCAAGCCGGGACAGGATCCAATGAGCAGTTCTTC	NA	TRBV3-1	TRBD1	TRBJ2-1
CSAPGGNEQFF	TGCAGCGCCCCCGGGGGAAATGAGCAGTTCTTC	few	TRBV29-1	NA	TRBJ2-1
CASKTSGETQYF	TGTGCCAGCAAGACTAGCGGGGAGACCCAGTACTTC	few	TRBV6-6	TRBD2	TRBJ2-5
CASGSDGEIAEAFF	TGTGCCAGCGGTAGTGATGGAGAGATAGCTGAAGCTTTCTTT	NA	TRBV2	NA	TRBJ1-1
CGFVRSDTQYF	TGTGGCTTCGTGAGGTCAGATACGCAGTATTTT	few	TRBV7-6	NA	TRBJ2-3
CASSLRLNEKLFF	TGCGCCAGCAGCCTCCGTCTTAATGAAAAACTGTTTTTT	NA	TRBV4-1	NA	TRBJ1-4